The 2 T cell receptor beta chains given below trace back to one sample, sequenced in a study of cytomegalovirus exposure and HLA in healthy donors. The PCR ran on 60 Vbeta and 13 Jbeta primers. Only in-frame clones appear in the TCRdb table, and some are missing; sequencing was by immunoSEQ multiplex PCR. The table records about 140,000 clones, 75% to 85% of them present only once. Material for sequencing was PBMCs. The receptors derive from a female donor in good health and CMV-seropositive.

The V call is TRBV7-3, the J call TRBJ2-1; 11 nucleotides match TRBD2. Germline V lookup: CDR1 SGHTA, CDR2 FQGTGA. The CDR3 is made up of 19 amino acids. J lost 4 bases, V lost 0 bases, and 11 bases had no gene match. The CDR3 protein is CASSLTGGLAVSLYNEQFF. The CDR3 DNA reads as TGTGCCAGCAGCTTAACGGGGGGACTAGCGGTTTCCCTGTACAATGAGCAGTTCTTC.

The chain has TRBV7-7 and TRBJ2-3; perhaps TRBD2 as D (5 bases). Between the trimmed V and J ends, which lost 3 bases and 1 base, there was a span of 8 bases. This CDR3 spans 14 amino acids. Germline V gene data show CDR1 as SSHAT and CDR2 as FNYEAQ (reference sequence). The CDR3 region has the DNA TGTGCCAGCAGCTTGGGTAGCGGCACAGATACGCAGTATTTT. The encoded protein is CASSLGSGTDTQYF.